The clone carrying this TCR beta chain has only one observation. The data were obtained in a study of blood T cell repertoires in COVID-19. As for the study in general: The origin of the acute and convalescent COVID-19 samples was the United States, Italy and Spain. T cells, B-cell-depleted T cells, or PBMCs supplied cDNA or gDNA.

V shed 7 bases and J 1 base; nucleotides not matched to a gene: 5. In germline, CDR1 is ENHRY, CDR2 SYGVKD. The CDR3 totals 14 residues. Authors' analysis steps: Estimation of nucleated cell counts was performed using reference gene primer amplification. Produced via immunoSEQ multiplex PCR; TCRdb's table is partial and in-frame only. The DNA gave D and trimming, while V, J and clone size come from that table. The repertoire has fewer than 300,000 clones, 70% to 90% of them found once; the top ten carry under 3%. This clonotype originated in a woman in her sixties or seventies with active or convalescent COVID-19. Sample: peripheral blood. This rearrangement joins TRBV10-3 to TRBJ2-7; 9 bases align to TRBD2. CDR3 DNA sequence: TGTGCCATCAACCATAGCGGGAGATCCTACGAGCAGTACTTC. It codes for CAINHSGRSYEQYF.